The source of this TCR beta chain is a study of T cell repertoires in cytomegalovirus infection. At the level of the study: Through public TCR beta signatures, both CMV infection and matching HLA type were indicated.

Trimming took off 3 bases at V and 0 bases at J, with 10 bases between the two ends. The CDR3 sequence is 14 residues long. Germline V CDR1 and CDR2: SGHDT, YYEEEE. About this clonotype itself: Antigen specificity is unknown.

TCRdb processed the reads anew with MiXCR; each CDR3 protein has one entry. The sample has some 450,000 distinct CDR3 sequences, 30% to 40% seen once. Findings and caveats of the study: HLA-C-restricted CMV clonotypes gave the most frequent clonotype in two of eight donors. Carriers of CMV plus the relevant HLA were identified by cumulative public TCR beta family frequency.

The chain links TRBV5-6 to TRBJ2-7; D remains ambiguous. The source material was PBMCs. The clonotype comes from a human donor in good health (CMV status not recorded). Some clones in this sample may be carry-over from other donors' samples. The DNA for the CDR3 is TGTGCCAGCAGCTCCCGGACGAGCTCCTACGAGCAGTACTTC. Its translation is CASSSRTSSYEQYF.